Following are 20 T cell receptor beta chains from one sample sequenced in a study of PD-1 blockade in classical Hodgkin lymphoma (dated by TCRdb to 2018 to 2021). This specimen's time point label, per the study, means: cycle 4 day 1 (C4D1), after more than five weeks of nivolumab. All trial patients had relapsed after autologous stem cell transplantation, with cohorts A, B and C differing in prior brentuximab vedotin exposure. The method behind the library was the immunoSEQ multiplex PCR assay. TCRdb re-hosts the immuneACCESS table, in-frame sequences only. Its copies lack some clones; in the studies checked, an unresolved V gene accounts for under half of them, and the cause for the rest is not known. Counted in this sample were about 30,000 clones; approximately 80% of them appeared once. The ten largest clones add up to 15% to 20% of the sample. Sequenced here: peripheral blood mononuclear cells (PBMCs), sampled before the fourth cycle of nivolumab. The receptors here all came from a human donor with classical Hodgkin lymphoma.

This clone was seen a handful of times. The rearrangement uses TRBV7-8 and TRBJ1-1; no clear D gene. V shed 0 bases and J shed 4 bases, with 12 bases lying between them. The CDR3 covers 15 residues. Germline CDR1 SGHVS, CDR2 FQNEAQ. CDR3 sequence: CASSLAGGVPTEAFF. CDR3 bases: TGTGCCAGCAGCTTAGCGGGCGGGGTCCCCACTGAAGCTTTCTTT.

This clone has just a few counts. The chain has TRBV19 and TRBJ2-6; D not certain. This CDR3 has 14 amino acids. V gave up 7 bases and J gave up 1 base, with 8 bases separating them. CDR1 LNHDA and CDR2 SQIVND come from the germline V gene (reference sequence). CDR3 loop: CASIERSGANVLTF. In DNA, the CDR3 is TGTGCCAGTATTGAACGGTCTGGGGCCAACGTCCTGACTTTC.

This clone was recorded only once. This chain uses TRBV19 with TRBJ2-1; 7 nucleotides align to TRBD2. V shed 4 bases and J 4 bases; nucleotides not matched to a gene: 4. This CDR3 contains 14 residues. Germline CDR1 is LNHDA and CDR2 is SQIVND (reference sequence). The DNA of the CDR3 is TGTGCCAGTAGTAGCGGGGGACCATACAATGAGCAGTTCTTC. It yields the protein CASSSGGPYNEQFF.

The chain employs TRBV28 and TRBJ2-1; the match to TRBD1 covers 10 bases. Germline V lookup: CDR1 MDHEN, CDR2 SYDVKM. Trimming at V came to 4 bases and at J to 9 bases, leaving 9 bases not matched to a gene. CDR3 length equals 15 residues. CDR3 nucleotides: TGTGCCAGCAGTTCGCCCGGACAGGGGGGGGGTGAGCAGTTCTTC. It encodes CASSSPGQGGGEQFF.

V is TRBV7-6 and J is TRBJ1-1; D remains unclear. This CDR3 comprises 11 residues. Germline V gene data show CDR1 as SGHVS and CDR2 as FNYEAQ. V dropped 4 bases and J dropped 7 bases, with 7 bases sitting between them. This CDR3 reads CASSSEHEAFF. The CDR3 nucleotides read TGTGCCAGCAGCTCGGAACATGAAGCTTTCTTT.

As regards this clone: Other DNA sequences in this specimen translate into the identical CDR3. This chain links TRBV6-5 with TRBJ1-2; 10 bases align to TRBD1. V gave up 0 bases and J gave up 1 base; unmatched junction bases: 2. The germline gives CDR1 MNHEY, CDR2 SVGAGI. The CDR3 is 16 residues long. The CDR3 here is CASSYSRTGGNYGYTF. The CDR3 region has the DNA TGTGCCAGCAGTTACTCCAGGACAGGGGGTAACTATGGCTACACCTTC.

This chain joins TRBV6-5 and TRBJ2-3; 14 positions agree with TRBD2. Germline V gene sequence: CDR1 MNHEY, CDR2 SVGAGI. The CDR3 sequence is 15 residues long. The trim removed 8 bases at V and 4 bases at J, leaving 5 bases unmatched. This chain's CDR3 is CASLRLAGGADTQYF. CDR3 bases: TGTGCCAGCCTAAGACTAGCGGGGGGGGCAGATACGCAGTATTTT.

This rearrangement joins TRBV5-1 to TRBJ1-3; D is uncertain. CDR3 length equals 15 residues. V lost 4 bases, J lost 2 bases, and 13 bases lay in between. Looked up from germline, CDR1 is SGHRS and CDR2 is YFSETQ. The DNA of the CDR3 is TGCGCCAGCAGCATCGACCTCGGGCCTGGAAACACCATATATTTT. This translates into CASSIDLGPGNTIYF.

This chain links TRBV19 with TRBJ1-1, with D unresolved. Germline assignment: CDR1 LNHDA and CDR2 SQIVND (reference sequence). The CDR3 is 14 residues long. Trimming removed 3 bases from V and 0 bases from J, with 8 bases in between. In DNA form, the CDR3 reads TGTGCCAGTAGTATGGCCGCGGTGAACACTGAAGCTTTCTTT. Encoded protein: CASSMAAVNTEAFF.

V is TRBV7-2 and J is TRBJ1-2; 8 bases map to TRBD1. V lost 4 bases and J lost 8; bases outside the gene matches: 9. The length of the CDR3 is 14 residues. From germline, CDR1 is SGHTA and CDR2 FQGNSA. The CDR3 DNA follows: TGTGCCAGCAGCTCCTATTTACAGGGGGAGGGCTACACCTTC. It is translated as CASSSYLQGEGYTF.

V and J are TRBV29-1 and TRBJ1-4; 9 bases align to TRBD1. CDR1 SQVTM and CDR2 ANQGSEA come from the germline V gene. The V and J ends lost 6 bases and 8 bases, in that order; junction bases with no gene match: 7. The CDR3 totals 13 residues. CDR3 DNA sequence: TGCAGCGTCCAACGCGGGACAGGGGAAAAACTGTTTTTT. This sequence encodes CSVQRGTGEKLFF.

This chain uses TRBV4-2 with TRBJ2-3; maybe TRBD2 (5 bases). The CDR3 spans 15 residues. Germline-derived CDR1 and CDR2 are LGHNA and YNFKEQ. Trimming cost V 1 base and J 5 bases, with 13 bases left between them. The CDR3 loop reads CASSQVISARDTQYF. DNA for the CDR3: TGTGCCAGCAGCCAAGTTATTAGCGCGAGAGATACGCAGTATTTT.

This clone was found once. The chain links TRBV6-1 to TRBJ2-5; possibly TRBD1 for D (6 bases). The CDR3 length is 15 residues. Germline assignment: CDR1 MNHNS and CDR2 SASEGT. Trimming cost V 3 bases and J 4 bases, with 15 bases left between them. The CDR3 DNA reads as TGTGCCAGCAGTGATAGTGTCGGCAGGGGAGAGACCCAGTACTTC. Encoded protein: CASSDSVGRGETQYF.

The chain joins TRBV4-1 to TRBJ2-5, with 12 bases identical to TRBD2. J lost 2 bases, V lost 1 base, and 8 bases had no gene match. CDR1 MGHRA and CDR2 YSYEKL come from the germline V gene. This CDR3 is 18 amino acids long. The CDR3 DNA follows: TGCGCCAGCAGCCAAGCCCCCTTCGGGACTAGCGGGCAAGAGACCCAGTACTTC. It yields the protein CASSQAPFGTSGQETQYF.

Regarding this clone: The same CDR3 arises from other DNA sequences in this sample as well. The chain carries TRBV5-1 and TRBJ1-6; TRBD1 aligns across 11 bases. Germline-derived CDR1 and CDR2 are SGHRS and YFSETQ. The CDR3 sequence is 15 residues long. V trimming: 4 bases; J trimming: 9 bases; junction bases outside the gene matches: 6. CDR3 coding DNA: TGCGCCAGCAGCCTGAAGGGACAGGGGGGTTCACCCCTCCACTTT. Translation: CASSLKGQGGSPLHF.

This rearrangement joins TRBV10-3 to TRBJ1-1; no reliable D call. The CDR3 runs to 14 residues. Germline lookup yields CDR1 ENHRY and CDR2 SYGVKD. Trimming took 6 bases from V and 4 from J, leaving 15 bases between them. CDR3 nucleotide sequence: TGTGCCATCAGCCGTCAGGAGGAAGGCACTGAAGCTTTCTTT. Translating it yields CAISRQEEGTEAFF.

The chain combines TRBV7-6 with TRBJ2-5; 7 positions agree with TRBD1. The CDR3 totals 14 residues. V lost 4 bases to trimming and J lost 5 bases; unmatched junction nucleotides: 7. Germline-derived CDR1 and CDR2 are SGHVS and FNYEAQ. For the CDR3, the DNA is TGTGCCAGCAGCTACAGGGGAAGTATGGAGACCCAGTACTTC. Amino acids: CASSYRGSMETQYF.

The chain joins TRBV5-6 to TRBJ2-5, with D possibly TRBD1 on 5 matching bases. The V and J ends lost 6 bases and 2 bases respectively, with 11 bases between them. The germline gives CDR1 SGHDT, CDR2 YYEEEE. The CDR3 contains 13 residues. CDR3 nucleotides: TGTGCCAGCACTGCGGACATACAAGAGACCCAGTACTTC. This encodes CASTADIQETQYF. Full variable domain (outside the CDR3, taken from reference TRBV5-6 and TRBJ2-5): DAGVTQSPTHLIKTRGQQVTLRCSPKSGHDTVSWYQQALGQGPQFIFQYYEEEERQRGNFPDRFSGHQFPNYSSELNVNALLLGDSALYLCASTADIQETQYFGPGTRLLVL.

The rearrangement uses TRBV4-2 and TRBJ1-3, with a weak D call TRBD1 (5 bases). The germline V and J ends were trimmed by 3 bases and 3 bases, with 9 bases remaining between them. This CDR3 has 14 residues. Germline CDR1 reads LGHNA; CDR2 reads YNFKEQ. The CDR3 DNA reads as TGTGCCAGCAGCCAGTTCGGGGGTGGAAACACCATATATTTT. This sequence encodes CASSQFGGGNTIYF.

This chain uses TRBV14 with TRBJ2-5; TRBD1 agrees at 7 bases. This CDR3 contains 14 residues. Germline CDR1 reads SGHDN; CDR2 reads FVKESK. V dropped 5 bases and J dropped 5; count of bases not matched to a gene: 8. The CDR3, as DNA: TGTGCCAGCAGCATACGACAGGGATCCGAGACCCAGTACTTC. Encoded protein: CASSIRQGSETQYF.